This entry lists 4 T cell receptor beta chains sequenced from one sample in a study of blood T cell repertoires in COVID-19. Profiling relied on immunoSEQ multiplex PCR, and the TCRdb table lists in-frame clones only, not all of them. The sample has about 100,000 clones; approximately 93% are singletons. The source material was peripheral blood. The receptors originated from a man aged 55-75 years with acute or convalescent COVID-19.

The chain joins TRBV6-6 to TRBJ1-3; the match to TRBD1 covers 9 bases. The CDR3 covers 16 residues. Trimming at V came to 7 bases and at J to 1 base, leaving 8 bases not matched to a gene. The V gene's germline CDR1 is MNHNY and CDR2 SVGAGI (reference sequence). CDR3 amino acids: CASNLDRGISGNTIYF. The CDR3 DNA reads TGTGCCAGCAACCTGGACAGGGGCATTTCTGGAAACACCATATATTTT.

The CDR3 coding sequence is TGTGCCAGCTCACCTCATCGGCAGGGGATAGTTTCCTACGAGCAGTACGTC. Translation gives CASSPHRQGIVSYEQYV. The gene calls are TRBV18 and TRBJ2-7; TRBD1 is a possible D gene (6 bases). Looked up from germline, CDR1 is KGHSH and CDR2 is LQKENI. There are 17 residues in the CDR3. Trimming took 3 bases from V and 1 from J, leaving 19 bases between them.

The chain employs TRBV2 and TRBJ1-2; D possibly corresponds to TRBD1 (5 bases). Germline CDR1 SNHLY, CDR2 FYNNEI. The V end was cut by 5 bases, the J end by 13 bases, with 20 bases between. The CDR3 spans 13 residues. In nucleotides, the CDR3 is TGTGCCAGCAGTCGCGCCGGGACTACGGATCGCACCTTC. The encoded protein is CASSRAGTTDRTF.

There are a few counts of this clone. The V gene is TRBV7-8, the J gene TRBJ1-3; D gene ambiguous. CDR3 length: 14 amino acids. Germline V gives CDR1 SGHVS, CDR2 FQNEAQ. V was pared by 5 bases and J by 0 bases, with 8 bases between. The CDR3 loop is CASSPSYSGNTIYF. For the CDR3, the DNA is TGTGCCAGCAGCCCAAGCTACTCTGGAAACACCATATATTTT.